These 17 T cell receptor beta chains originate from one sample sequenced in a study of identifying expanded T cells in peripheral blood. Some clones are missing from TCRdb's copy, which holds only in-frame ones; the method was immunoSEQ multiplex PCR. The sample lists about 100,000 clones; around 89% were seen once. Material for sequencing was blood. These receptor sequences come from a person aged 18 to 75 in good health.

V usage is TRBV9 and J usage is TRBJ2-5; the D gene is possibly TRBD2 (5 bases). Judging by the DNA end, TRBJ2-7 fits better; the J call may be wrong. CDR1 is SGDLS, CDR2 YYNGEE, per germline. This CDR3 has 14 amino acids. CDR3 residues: CASSVAGGPYEQYF. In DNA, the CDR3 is TGTGCCAGCAGCGTAGCTGGAGGTCCCTACGAGCAGTACTTC.

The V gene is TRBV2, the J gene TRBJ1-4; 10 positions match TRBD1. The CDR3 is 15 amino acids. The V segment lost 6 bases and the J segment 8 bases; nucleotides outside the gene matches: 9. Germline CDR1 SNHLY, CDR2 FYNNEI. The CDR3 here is CASRDPGQGIEKLFF. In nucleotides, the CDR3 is TGTGCCAGCAGGGATCCGGGACAGGGGATCGAAAAACTGTTTTTT.

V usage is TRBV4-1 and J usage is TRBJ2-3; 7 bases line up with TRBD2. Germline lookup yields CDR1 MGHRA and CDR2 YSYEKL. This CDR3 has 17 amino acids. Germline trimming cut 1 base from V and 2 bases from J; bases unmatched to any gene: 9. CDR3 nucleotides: TGCGCCAGCAGCCAAGCTCTTAGCGGGTTTGACACAGATACGCAGTATTTT. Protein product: CASSQALSGFDTDTQYF.

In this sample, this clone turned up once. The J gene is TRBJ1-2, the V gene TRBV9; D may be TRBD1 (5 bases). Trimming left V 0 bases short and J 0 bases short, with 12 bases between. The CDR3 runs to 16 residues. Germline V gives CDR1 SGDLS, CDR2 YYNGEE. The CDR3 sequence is CASSVEGRATNYGYTF. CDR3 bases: TGTGCCAGCAGCGTAGAAGGCAGGGCTACTAACTATGGCTACACCTTC.

CDR3 residues: CASSQQRGTYTDTQYF. In DNA form, the CDR3 reads TGTGCCAGCAGCCAACAGAGGGGGACCTACACAGATACGCAGTATTTT. The rearrangement uses TRBV25-1 and TRBJ2-3, with D perhaps matching TRBD1 (6 bases). V lost 6 bases, J lost 2 bases, and 18 bases lay in between. There are 16 residues in the CDR3. Germline values: CDR1 MGHDK, CDR2 SYGVNS.

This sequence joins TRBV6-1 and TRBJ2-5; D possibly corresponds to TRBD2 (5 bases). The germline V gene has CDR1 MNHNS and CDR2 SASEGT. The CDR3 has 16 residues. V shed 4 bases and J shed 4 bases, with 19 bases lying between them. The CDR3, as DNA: TGTGCCAGCAGTGTCCGTAGCGATTGGGGTGGAGAGACCCAGTACTTC. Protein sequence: CASSVRSDWGGETQYF.

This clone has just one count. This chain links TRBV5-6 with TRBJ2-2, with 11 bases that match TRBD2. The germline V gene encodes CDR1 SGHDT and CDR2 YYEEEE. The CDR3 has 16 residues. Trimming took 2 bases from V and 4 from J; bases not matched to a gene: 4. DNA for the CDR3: TGTGCCAGCAGCTTCGGCCTAGCGGGAGGCACCGGGGAGCTGTTTTTT. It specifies CASSFGLAGGTGELFF.

The CDR3: CASSPQRGSNQPQHF. In nucleotides, the CDR3 is TGTGCCAGCAGTCCCCAAAGGGGTAGCAATCAGCCCCAGCATTTT. The chain links TRBV6-5 to TRBJ1-5; TRBD1 might be the D (5 bases). Germline V gives CDR1 MNHEY, CDR2 SVGAGI. Trimming left V 5 bases short and J 0 bases short, with 11 bases between. The CDR3 totals 15 residues.

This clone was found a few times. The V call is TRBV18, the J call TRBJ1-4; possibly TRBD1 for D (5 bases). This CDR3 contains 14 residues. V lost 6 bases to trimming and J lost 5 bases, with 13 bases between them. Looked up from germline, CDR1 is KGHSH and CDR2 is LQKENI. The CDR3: CASSLGAMNEKLFF. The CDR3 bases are TGTGCCAGCTCCCTCGGGGCCATGAATGAAAAACTGTTTTTT.

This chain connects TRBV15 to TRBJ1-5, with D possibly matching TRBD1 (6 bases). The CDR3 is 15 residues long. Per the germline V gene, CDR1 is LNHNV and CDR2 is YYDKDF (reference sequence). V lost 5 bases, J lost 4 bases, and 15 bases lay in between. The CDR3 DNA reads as TGTGCCACCAGCCTTAACAGGGCACAGAATCAGCCCCAGCATTTT. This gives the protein CATSLNRAQNQPQHF.

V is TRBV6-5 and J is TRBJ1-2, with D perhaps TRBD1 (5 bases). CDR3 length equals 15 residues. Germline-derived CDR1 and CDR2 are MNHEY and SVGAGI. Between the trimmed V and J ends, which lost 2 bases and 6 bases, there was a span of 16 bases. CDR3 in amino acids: CASSYISRGFDGYTF. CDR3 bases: TGTGCCAGCAGTTACATTTCGAGGGGCTTCGATGGCTACACCTTC.

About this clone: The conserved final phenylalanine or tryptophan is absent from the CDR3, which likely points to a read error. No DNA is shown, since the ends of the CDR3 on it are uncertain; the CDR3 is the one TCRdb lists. CDR3 region: CATSRRHSHA. J is TRBJ2-6 and V is TRBV15; TRBD1, the table's D call, lacks a check against the DNA. Inclusive of both ends, the CDR3 amounts to 10 amino acids. From germline, CDR1 is LNHNV and CDR2 YYDKDF (reference sequence).

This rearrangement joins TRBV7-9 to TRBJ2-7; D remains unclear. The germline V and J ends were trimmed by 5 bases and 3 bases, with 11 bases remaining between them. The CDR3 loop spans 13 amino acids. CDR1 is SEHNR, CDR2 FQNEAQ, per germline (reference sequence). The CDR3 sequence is CASSPDLSYEQYF. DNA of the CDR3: TGTGCCAGCAGCCCGGACCTCAGCTACGAGCAGTACTTC.

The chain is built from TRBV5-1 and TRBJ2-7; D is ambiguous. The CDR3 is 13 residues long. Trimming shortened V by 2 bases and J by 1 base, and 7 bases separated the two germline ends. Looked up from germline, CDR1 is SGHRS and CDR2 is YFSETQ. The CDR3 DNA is TGCGCCAGCAGCTTAACTATATCCTACGAGCAGTACTTC. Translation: CASSLTISYEQYF.

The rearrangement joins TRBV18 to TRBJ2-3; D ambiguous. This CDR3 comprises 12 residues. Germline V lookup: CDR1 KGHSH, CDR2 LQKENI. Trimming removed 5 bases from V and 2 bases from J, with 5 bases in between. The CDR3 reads CASSTYTDTQYF. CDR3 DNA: TGTGCCAGCTCAACCTACACAGATACGCAGTATTTT.

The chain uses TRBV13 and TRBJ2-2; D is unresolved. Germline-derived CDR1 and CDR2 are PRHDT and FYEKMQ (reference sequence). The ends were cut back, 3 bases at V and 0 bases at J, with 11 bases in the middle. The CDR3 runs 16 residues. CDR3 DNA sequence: TGTGCCAGCAGCTTGGGTATTTGGTCGAACACCGGGGAGCTGTTTTTT. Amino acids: CASSLGIWSNTGELFF.

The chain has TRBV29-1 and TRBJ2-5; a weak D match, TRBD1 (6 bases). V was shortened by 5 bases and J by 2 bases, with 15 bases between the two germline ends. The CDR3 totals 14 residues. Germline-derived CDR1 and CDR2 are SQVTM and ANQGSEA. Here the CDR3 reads CSVFIQGGQETQYF. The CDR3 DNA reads TGCAGCGTTTTCATACAGGGTGGACAAGAGACCCAGTACTTC. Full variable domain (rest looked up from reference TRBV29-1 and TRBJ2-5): SAVISQKPSRDICQRGTSLTIQCQVDSQVTMMFWYRQQPGQSLTLIATANQGSEATYESGFVIDKFPISRPNLTFSTLTVSNMSPEDSSIYLCSVFIQGGQETQYFGPGTRLLVL.